A selection of T cell receptor beta chains follows, all from one sample in a study of graft-versus-host responses after intestinal transplantation. For these receptors, no antigen is known. The data were produced by immunoSEQ multiplex PCR, yet TCRdb's version contains in-frame clones alone and is incomplete. The data show under 150,000 clones, with approximately 90% seen just once and approximately 0.17% held by the top ten. The source material was unstimulated CD4+ T cells sorted from spleen or lymph node cells, sampled before intestinal transplant. The receptors here all came from a human donor who received an intestinal transplant. CDR3s include the opening cysteine and the closing phenylalanine or tryptophan. A D gene is named only where the DNA matches it firmly.

cdr3_aa cdr3_nt cdr3_length v_call d_call j_call
CASSLTTGFIDSYEQYF TGTGCCAGCAGCCTAACGACAGGGTTCATAGACTCCTACGAGCAGTACTTC 17 TRBV7-8 TRBD1 TRBJ2-7
CASSQSGGRNTGELFF TGCGCCAGCAGCCAGAGCGGGGGGCGTAACACCGGGGAGCTGTTTTTT 16 TRBV4-1 TRBD2 TRBJ2-2
CASSLVGVEQYF TGTGCCAGCAGCTTGGTAGGGGTCGAGCAGTACTTC 12 TRBV5-6 . TRBJ2-7
CASSGGGLPGGYTF TGTGCCAGCAGCGGCGGGGGACTCCCTGGGGGCTACACCTTC 14 TRBV7-2 . TRBJ1-2
CASSNQGWTEAFF TGTGCCAGTAGTAATCAGGGGTGGACTGAAGCTTTCTTT 13 TRBV19 . TRBJ1-1
CASSYDRDQPQHF TGTGCCAGCAGCTACGACCGAGATCAGCCCCAGCATTTT 13 TRBV5-5 . TRBJ1-5
CSVGIMLGTEAFF TGCAGCGTTGGGATTATGTTGGGGACTGAAGCTTTCTTT 13 TRBV29-1 . TRBJ1-1
CASSPGQPRGNEQFF TGCGCCAGCAGCCCGGGACAGCCTAGGGGCAATGAGCAGTTCTTC 15 TRBV5-1 TRBD1 TRBJ2-1
CAISGEGRPNAFF TGTGCCATCAGCGGGGAAGGTAGGCCCAACGCTTTCTTT 13 TRBV10-3 . TRBJ1-1
CASSLASGTGELFF TGTGCCAGCAGTTTAGCCTCGGGGACCGGGGAGCTGTTTTTT 14 TRBV27 . TRBJ2-2
CASSEFGGFPMGSYEQYF TGCGCCAGCAGTGAATTCGGGGGGTTCCCTATGGGCTCCTACGAGCAGTACTTC 18 TRBV10-2 TRBD2 TRBJ2-7
CASSPRPDYHEQYF TGTGCCAGCAGCCCTCGGCCGGACTATCACGAGCAGTACTTC 14 TRBV9 . TRBJ2-7
CASSLKASGGTGELFF TGTGCCAGCAGTTTAAAGGCTAGCGGGGGCACCGGGGAGCTGTTTTTT 16 TRBV27 TRBD2 TRBJ2-2
CASSYSTGSNIQYF TGTGCCAGCAGTTACTCGACAGGTTCAAACATTCAGTACTTC 14 TRBV6-5 . TRBJ2-4
CASSPPGKQETQYF TGTGCCAGCAGCCCCCCCGGGAAACAAGAGACCCAGTACTTC 14 TRBV6-6 . TRBJ2-5
CASSRGLAGGPFANEQFF TGTGCCAGTAGCAGGGGACTAGCGGGGGGGCCGTTTGCCAATGAGCAGTTCTTC 18 TRBV19 TRBD2 TRBJ2-1
CASSQPGTGYGETQYF TGCGCCAGCAGCCAGCCCGGGACAGGGTACGGGGAGACCCAGTACTTC 16 TRBV4-1 TRBD1 TRBJ2-5
CASSLARRGAPGYTF TGTGCCAGCAGCTTGGCCAGGCGGGGGGCGCCTGGCTACACCTTC 15 TRBV5-4 . TRBJ1-2
CASSLDSWTSRTQYF TGTGCCAGCAGCTTAGACTCCTGGACCTCACGCACGCAGTATTTT 15 TRBV11-2 . TRBJ2-3
CASSEQGWVRYNEQFF TGTGCCAGCAGTGAGCAGGGATGGGTGCGTTACAATGAGCAGTTCTTC 16 TRBV25-1 . TRBJ2-1
CASSLVGQGQETQYF TGTGCCAGCAGCTTAGTGGGACAGGGACAAGAGACCCAGTACTTC 15 TRBV7-9 TRBD1 TRBJ2-5
CASSLSGSGTYEQYF TGTGCCAGCAGTTTATCGGGCAGTGGGACCTACGAGCAGTACTTC 15 TRBV28 . TRBJ2-7
CATSREPGGKLGELFF TGTGCCACCAGCAGAGAGCCAGGGGGGAAACTCGGGGAGCTGTTTTTT 16 TRBV15 . TRBJ2-2